The source of this T cell receptor (beta chain) is a study of blood T cell repertoires in COVID-19 (dated by TCRdb to about 2020). Describing the broader study: Collaborator samples came from the United States, Italy and Spain and covered acute and convalescent phases of COVID-19. The prospective study material was composed of cDNA or gDNA derived from T cells, B-cell-depleted T cells, or PBMCs. Deeply sampled blood TCRbeta repertoires from subjects exposed to, actively infected with, or recovered from COVID-19 were included in the dataset. The repertoires were released in a freely available public database intended as a resource for research on the immune response to SARS-CoV-2. The samples were drawn from two sources: the first 160 participants of the ongoing ImmuneRACE study, and 1,000 to 1,500 subjects contributed by 6 global collaborators. A de-identified subject ID, COVID-19 status, age in years and sex were almost always included in the sample metadata. Where available, HLA class I and class II types were taken from metadata supplied by the sample provider and were not determined by assay-based typing. Findings and caveats that apply to the study as a whole: Clinical and demographic metadata were provided uncurated, with the amount varying by source and participant.

From cysteine to phenylalanine, the CDR3 is 13 amino acids long. Only CDR3 DNA is held: 39 bases, read in frame from base 1. Reading the germline V gene gives CDR1 SGHDN and CDR2 FVKESK. Compared with germline, V lacks 6 bases and J lacks 3 bases; bases without a gene match: 0. The immunoSEQ Assay, a bias-controlled multiplex PCR, was used to amplify TCRbeta CDR3 regions from genomic DNA. Concerning the study's data processing: Within the assay, amplification of reference gene primers was used to estimate how many nucleated cells each sample contained. Sequence reads were collapsed and filtered to measure the absolute abundance of every unique TCRbeta CDR3 rearrangement. For each sample, productive Simpson clonality was calculated by taking the square root of Simpson's diversity index across productive rearrangements. TCRdb stores this immuneACCESS table with in-frame sequences only. Part of the clones is absent; in the studies checked, under half of the shortfall reflects unresolved V genes, and no reason is known for the rest. D and trimming come from the DNA, and the V and J calls and clone size come from that table. For this sample the table gives approximately 44,000 clones, of which 89% were detected only once. 25% to 35% of the sample lies in the top ten.

Of note for this clone: The specificity of this receptor is unknown. One base away there is no much larger clone; base qualities are not given.

Each collaborating institution followed its own protocols to collect whole blood in K2EDTA tubes. For TCRbeta analysis, collaborator samples were shipped as frozen whole blood, as isolated PBMCs, or as DNA extracted from either sample type. The sequence joins TRBV14 to TRBJ1-4; 8 bases in the middle match TRBD1. The sequenced sample was peripheral blood. This clonotype was sampled from a woman aged 80 or older with acute or convalescent COVID-19. The CDR3 reads CASRQGANEKLFF. The DNA reads TGTGCCAGCAGACAGGGGGCTAATGAAAAACTGTTTTTT.